Each of the 26 T cell receptor beta chains below was sequenced from the same sample in a study of blood T cell repertoires in COVID-19. Some clones are missing from TCRdb's copy, which holds only in-frame ones; the method was immunoSEQ multiplex PCR. The sample yields over 200,000 clones, 87% seen once. What was sequenced was peripheral blood. Receptors originate from a man aged 35-49 years with active or convalescent COVID-19.

The V gene is TRBV3-1 (or the pseudogene TRBV3-2), the J gene TRBJ2-7; TRBD1 matches 8 bases. Germline V gene sequence: CDR1 LGHDT, CDR2 YNNKEL (reference sequence). The CDR3 loop spans 15 amino acids. The trim removed 2 bases at V and 3 bases at J, leaving 6 bases unmatched. The CDR3 nucleotides are TGTGCCAGCAGCCAATTAGGTGGACAGGGCTACGAGCAGTACTTC. This translates into CASSQLGGQGYEQYF.

The chain recombines TRBV7-6 with TRBJ1-5; 7 nucleotides agree with TRBD1. The CDR3 runs 15 residues. The ends lost 5 bases at V and 0 bases at J; junction bases unmatched: 4. Germline CDR1 reads SGHVS; CDR2 reads FNYEAQ. Written as DNA, the CDR3 is TGTGCCAGCAGCCCAAGACAGGGTAGCAATCAGCCCCAGCATTTT. Its translation is CASSPRQGSNQPQHF.

In DNA form, the CDR3 reads TGTGCCAGTAGTTGGGGGACTAGCGGGAGCGGTGAGCAGTTCTTC. It specifies CASSWGTSGSGEQFF. The V call is TRBV19, the J call TRBJ2-1; 14 bases line up with TRBD2. The CDR3 contains 15 residues. After removal of 5 bases from V and 9 bases from J, the junction contained 6 bases not matched to a gene. CDR1 is LNHDA, CDR2 SQIVND, per germline (reference sequence).

V gene TRBV9 combines with J gene TRBJ1-1; tentative D call: TRBD1 (5 bases). CDR3 length equals 12 residues. Germline assignment: CDR1 SGDLS and CDR2 YYNGEE. Trimming cost V 4 bases and J 7 bases, with 11 bases left between them. Here the CDR3 DNA reads TGTGCCAGCAGCCACACGGGGGATGAAGCTTTCTTT. It specifies CASSHTGDEAFF.

This rearrangement joins TRBV14 to TRBJ1-1; no clear D gene. The germline V gene encodes CDR1 SGHDN and CDR2 FVKESK. The CDR3 is 15 amino acids. Trimming removed 4 bases from V and 3 bases from J, with 15 bases in between. Written as DNA, the CDR3 is TGTGCCAGCAGCCCCTTTGCCGCGAGTGACACTGAAGCTTTCTTT. It is translated as CASSPFAASDTEAFF.

The chain has TRBV9 and TRBJ1-4; 7 nucleotides match TRBD1. The V segment lost 3 bases and the J segment 2 bases; nucleotides outside the gene matches: 4. Germline V gene data show CDR1 as SGDLS and CDR2 as YYNGEE. There are 15 residues in the CDR3. The CDR3 DNA reads as TGTGCCAGCAGCGCAAACAGGGGCACTAATGAAAAACTGTTTTTT. Protein sequence: CASSANRGTNEKLFF.

The chain couples TRBV6-5 to TRBJ2-1, with D maybe TRBD2 (5 bases). Germline V gene lookup returns CDR1 MNHEY and CDR2 SVGAGI. This CDR3 is built from 13 residues. The V end was cut by 8 bases, the J end by 4 bases, with 12 bases between. In DNA, the CDR3 is TGTGCCAGCTGGACGGGAAGGTACAATGAGCAGTTCTTC. This sequence encodes CASWTGRYNEQFF.

The chain employs TRBV5-8 and TRBJ2-1; D might be TRBD2 (6 bases). This CDR3 has 15 amino acids. Germline V lookup: CDR1 SGHTS, CDR2 YDEGEE. Trimming took 4 bases from V and 5 from J, leaving 16 bases between them. The CDR3 bases are TGTGCCAGCAGCAGGGACTTCTCCGAACACAATGAGCAGTTCTTC. It specifies CASSRDFSEHNEQFF. The whole variable domain, remainder taken from reference TRBV5-8 and TRBJ2-1, is EAGVTQSPTHLIKTRGQQATLRCSPISGHTSVYWYQQALGLGLQFLLWYDEGEERNRGNFPPRFSGRQFPNYSSELNVNALELEDSALYLCASSRDFSEHNEQFFGPGTRLTVL.

V gene TRBV10-2 combines with J gene TRBJ2-7; 7 bases map to TRBD1. This CDR3 spans 12 amino acids. The junction had 4 bases not matched to a gene; V was cut back by 10 bases and J by 1 base. Germline V CDR1 and CDR2: WSHSY, SAAADI. The CDR3 region has the DNA TGCGCCACCCGGGACAGTTCCTACGAGCAGTACTTC. It translates to CATRDSSYEQYF.

The rearrangement links TRBV12-3 or TRBV12-4 to TRBJ2-1; D is undetermined. The CDR3 length is 12 residues. V gave up 4 bases and J gave up 7 bases, with 8 bases separating them. The CDR3 sequence is CASSYSRNEQFF. The CDR3 bases are TGTGCCAGCAGTTATTCGCGGAATGAGCAGTTCTTC.

As DNA, the CDR3 is TGTGCCAGCAGGCCGGTCGCTCTCCGGGACAGGGGGCATAGTGAGCAGTTCTTC. This sequence encodes CASRPVALRDRGHSEQFF. The chain uses TRBV27 and TRBJ2-1; TRBD1 matches at 12 bases. In germline, CDR1 is MNHEY, CDR2 SMNVEV (reference sequence). The CDR3 spans 18 residues. J was trimmed by 9 bases and V by 6 bases; bases with no gene match: 18.

This rearrangement joins TRBV5-1 to TRBJ2-3; 9 bases agree with TRBD2. J lost 5 bases, V lost 5 bases, and 6 bases had no gene match. The CDR3 sequence is 14 residues long. Germline CDR1 reads SGHRS; CDR2 reads YFSETQ. The CDR3 DNA is TGCGCCAGCAGGGTAGCGGGGGTCAGAGATACGCAGTATTTT. Encoded protein: CASRVAGVRDTQYF. The full variable domain, in which reference TRBV5-1 and TRBJ2-3 provide the parts outside the CDR3, is KAGVTQTPRYLIKTRGQQVTLSCSPISGHRSVSWYQQTPGQGLQFLFEYFSETQRNKGNFPGRFSGRQFSNSRSEMNVSTLELGDSALYLCASRVAGVRDTQYFGPGTRLTVL.

The chain employs TRBV7-9 and TRBJ2-3, with TRBD1 matching over 9 bases. Per the germline V gene, CDR1 is SEHNR and CDR2 is FQNEAQ (reference sequence). V shed 5 bases, J shed 3 bases, and the junction held 9 bases outside the gene matches. This CDR3 contains 16 residues. The CDR3 protein is CASSPTGTGRTDTQYF. The CDR3, as DNA: TGTGCCAGCAGCCCGACAGGGACAGGGAGGACAGATACGCAGTATTTT. Looking up the rest from reference TRBV7-9 and TRBJ2-3 gives the full variable domain: DTGVSQNPRHKITKRGQNVTFRCDPISEHNRLYWYRQTLGQGPEFLTYFQNEAQLEKSRLLSDRFSAERPKGSFSTLEIQRTEQGDSAMYLCASSPTGTGRTDTQYFGPGTRLTVL.

A single count supports this clone. The rearrangement links TRBV3-1 (or the pseudogene TRBV3-2) to TRBJ2-1; D uncertain. The CDR3 totals 13 residues. Looked up from germline, CDR1 is LGHDT and CDR2 is YNNKEL (reference sequence). V was cut by 4 bases and J by 2 bases, with 6 bases left in between. CDR3 residues: CASSPVPYNEQFF. Here the CDR3 DNA reads TGTGCCAGCAGCCCCGTTCCCTACAATGAGCAGTTCTTC.

The V gene is TRBV6-5, the J gene TRBJ1-6, with TRBD1 as a possible D gene (6 bases). The CDR3 runs to 15 residues. V was pared by 6 bases and J by 9 bases, with 18 bases between. Germline CDR1 and CDR2: MNHEY and SVGAGI. DNA of the CDR3: TGTGCCAGCAGCCCAGCGGGGGCAGGGGTTTCACCCCTCCACTTT. This sequence encodes CASSPAGAGVSPLHF.

The chain carries TRBV29-1 and TRBJ1-1, with 8 positions matching TRBD1. CDR1 is SQVTM and CDR2 is ANQGSEA in the germline V gene. V was pared by 7 bases and J by 2 bases, with 9 bases of the junction left unmatched. The CDR3 has 14 amino acids. This CDR3 is CSGRDRNSNTEAFF. The CDR3 DNA follows: TGCAGCGGCCGGGACAGGAACTCCAACACTGAAGCTTTCTTT.

This rearrangement joins TRBV30 to TRBJ2-5, with D possibly being TRBD1 (6 bases). Germline assignment: CDR1 GTSNPN and CDR2 SVGIG (reference sequence). The CDR3 has 15 residues. With 1 base removed from V and 2 bases from J, the gap between germline ends came to 14 bases. The DNA for the CDR3 is TGTGCCTGGAGTGCAACGTGGACAGCTCAAGAGACCCAGTACTTC. Its translation: CAWSATWTAQETQYF. Using reference TRBV30 and TRBJ2-5 for the parts outside the CDR3, the full variable domain is SQTIHQWPATLVQPVGSPLSLECTVEGTSNPNLYWYRQAAGRGLQLLFYSVGIGQISSEVPQNLSASRPQDRQFILSSKKLLLSDSGFYLCAWSATWTAQETQYFGPGTRLLVL.

J is TRBJ1-1 and V is TRBV27, with 10 bases fitting TRBD1. The CDR3 loop spans 12 amino acids. From germline, CDR1 is MNHEY and CDR2 SMNVEV (reference sequence). CDR3 residues: CAAGTGVTEAFF. In DNA form, the CDR3 reads TGTGCTGCGGGGACAGGGGTCACTGAAGCTTTCTTT.

CDR3 residues: CASSFRGFGRDDSPLHF. The CDR3 DNA follows: TGTGCCAGCAGTTTTCGGGGGTTTGGTCGAGATGATTCACCCCTCCACTTT. This sequence joins TRBV27 and TRBJ1-6, with a tentative D call TRBD1 (5 bases). Per germline, CDR1 MNHEY and CDR2 SMNVEV (reference sequence). V was clipped by 3 bases and J by 8 bases, with 20 bases between them. The CDR3 consists of 17 residues.

The chain recombines TRBV28 with TRBJ1-6; TRBD1 agrees at 8 bases. This CDR3 comprises 15 residues. Germline-derived CDR1 and CDR2 are MDHEN and SYDVKM. The J segment lost 6 bases and the V segment lost 8 bases, leaving 9 bases of the junction unmatched. The CDR3 reads CASSSRDRRNSPLHF. CDR3 sequence (DNA): TGTGCCAGCTCTAGCCGGGACAGGCGTAATTCACCCCTCCACTTT.

The chain links TRBV6-1 to TRBJ1-2; 7 nucleotides agree with TRBD1. Germline trimming cut 2 bases from V and 5 bases from J; bases unmatched to any gene: 8. Germline assignment: CDR1 MNHNS and CDR2 SASEGT. The length of the CDR3 is 15 residues. This CDR3 reads CASSEPGTVFYGYTF. The CDR3 coding sequence is TGTGCCAGCAGTGAACCCGGGACAGTCTTTTATGGCTACACCTTC.

V gene TRBV10-1 combines with J gene TRBJ2-3; 9 bases are shared with TRBD1. Trimming cost V 3 bases and J 3 bases; bases outside gene matches: 7. The CDR3 covers 16 residues. CDR1 is WNHNN, CDR2 SYGVQD, per germline (reference sequence). The CDR3 sequence is CASSDRDREQTDTQYF. The CDR3 DNA is TGCGCCAGCAGTGACCGGGACAGGGAACAAACAGATACGCAGTATTTT.

CDR3 DNA sequence: TGTGCCAGCTCATTGACAGAAGAGACCCAGTACTTC. Encoded protein: CASSLTEETQYF. This rearrangement joins TRBV18 to TRBJ2-5; possible D gene TRBD1, 5 bases. The CDR3 is 12 amino acids. Germline CDR1 is KGHSH and CDR2 is LQKENI. V lost 5 bases and J lost 3, with 7 bases in between.

J is TRBJ1-1 and V is TRBV29-1; D remains unclear. This CDR3 contains 13 residues. Looked up from germline, CDR1 is SQVTM and CDR2 is ANQGSEA. With 4 bases removed from V and 0 bases from J, the gap between germline ends came to 9 bases. CDR3 DNA: TGCAGCGTTGTGCAGGTTTTGAACACTGAAGCTTTCTTT. Amino acids: CSVVQVLNTEAFF.

The chain carries TRBV5-4 and TRBJ1-1, with D unresolved. Per the germline V gene, CDR1 is SGHNT and CDR2 is YYREEE (reference sequence). Between the trimmed V and J ends, which lost 2 bases and 5 bases, there was a span of 7 bases. This CDR3 is 12 amino acids long. The CDR3 loop is CASSFDYTEAFF. CDR3 DNA: TGTGCCAGCAGCTTTGACTATACTGAAGCTTTCTTT.

The chain carries TRBV28 and TRBJ2-2; 8 bases fit TRBD1. Germline V gives CDR1 MDHEN, CDR2 SYDVKM. Trimming at V came to 7 bases and at J to 0 bases, leaving 10 bases not matched to a gene. This CDR3 spans 17 amino acids. CDR3 amino acids: CASTRRMTGANTGELFF. CDR3 nucleotide sequence: TGTGCCAGCACTCGGAGAATGACAGGGGCGAACACCGGGGAGCTGTTTTTT.